This T cell receptor beta chain was identified during a study of cytomegalovirus exposure and HLA in healthy donors. CDR1 MNHEY and CDR2 SMNVEV come from the germline V gene (reference sequence). This CDR3 comprises 14 residues. The ends were cut back, 6 bases at V and 1 base at J, with 13 bases in the middle. Donors showed nominal health when sampled, although they likely had unrecorded immune exposures. The PCR was carried out with 60 Vbeta primers and 13 Jbeta primers. Data came from immunoSEQ multiplex PCR; TCRdb stores just in-frame clones and leaves some out. There are over 100,000 clones in the sample; 60% to 80% occur only once, and roughly 7.5% lies in the top ten. A note on this clone: Its cognate antigen is unknown.

Findings and limits, study-wide: Association with HLA alleles at 0.05 false discovery rate was found for 17,000 or so TCR beta sequences in a later analysis. For most subjects, TCR beta sequences were reported to predict HLA-A and HLA-B alleles with accuracy.

This receptor was obtained from a male donor in good health and CMV-seronegative. The chain uses TRBV27 and TRBJ2-7; TRBD1 might be the D (7 bases). Sequencing input: PBMCs. The CDR3 nucleotides read TGTGCCAGCAGCGGAGGGACAGCATCCTACGAGCAGTACTTC. It yields the protein CASSGGTASYEQYF.